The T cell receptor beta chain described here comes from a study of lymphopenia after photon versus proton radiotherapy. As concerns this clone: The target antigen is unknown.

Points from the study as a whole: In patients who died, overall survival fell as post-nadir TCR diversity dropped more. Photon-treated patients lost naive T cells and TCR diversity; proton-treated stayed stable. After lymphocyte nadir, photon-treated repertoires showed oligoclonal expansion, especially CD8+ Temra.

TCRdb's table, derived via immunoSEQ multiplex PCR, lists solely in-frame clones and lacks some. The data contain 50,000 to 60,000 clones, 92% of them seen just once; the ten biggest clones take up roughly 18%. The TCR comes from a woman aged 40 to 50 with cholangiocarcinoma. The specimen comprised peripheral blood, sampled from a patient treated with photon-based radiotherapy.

The CDR3 sequence: CASSTLNRGISYEQYF. The CDR3 DNA reads as TGTGCCAGCAGTACCCTTAACAGGGGAATCTCCTACGAGCAGTACTTC. This chain connects TRBV28 to TRBJ2-7, with 7 bases that match TRBD1. The germline gives CDR1 MDHEN, CDR2 SYDVKM. This CDR3 contains 16 residues. Germline trimming cut 5 bases from V and 0 bases from J; bases unmatched to any gene: 10.